A selection of T cell receptor beta chains follows, all from one sample in a study of shared clonotypes between healthy human individuals. TCRdb's table, derived via immunoSEQ multiplex PCR, lists solely in-frame clones and lacks some. The sample carries 190,000 or so clones, approximately 62% recorded once. The sequencing sample was made of memory CD4+ T cells sorted from blood. The source of these receptors is a man in his thirties or forties in good health. CDR3s include the opening cysteine and the closing phenylalanine or tryptophan. Expanded clones are given a class, and other clones once, few, many or no size at all.

abundance	j_gene	v_gene	CDR3aa
NA	TRBJ2-3	TRBV6-1	CASSAIAGGDTQYF
few	TRBJ1-2	TRBV5-1	CASSLTPYYGYTF
NA	TRBJ2-7	TRBV15	CATSRGATYEQYF
NA	TRBJ2-1	TRBV6-5	CASSWTSGSYNEQFF
NA	TRBJ2-7	TRBV11-2	CASSLDRGSYEQYF
NA	TRBJ2-7	TRBV5-1	CASSWDSSYEQYF
NA	TRBJ1-2	TRBV7-9	CASSLVGGGGLNYGYTF
NA	TRBJ2-2	TRBV5-1	CASTLEGTGELFF
NA	TRBJ2-2	TRBV6-1	CASSETGSTGELFF
NA	TRBJ1-1	TRBV7-2	CASSLAVGTEAFF
NA	TRBJ2-1	TRBV7-2	CASSIDWDNEQFF
NA	TRBJ2-3	TRBV5-6	CASSPGGGRTDTQYF
few	TRBJ2-7	TRBV5-1	CASSLSLASSYEQYF
NA	TRBJ2-7	TRBV11-1	CASSLDVGSYEQYF
NA	TRBJ2-1	TRBV7-2	CASSLTGVNEQFF
few	TRBJ2-7	TRBV11-1	CASRDQQGDDEQYF
many	TRBJ2-7	TRBV5-1	CASSPEGQGVIEQYF
NA	TRBJ2-7	TRBV27	CASRGQGYEQYF
NA	TRBJ2-7	TRBV6-5	CASRTGSYEQYF
NA	TRBJ2-3	TRBV6-1	CASSEAYTDTQYF
NA	TRBJ1-1	TRBV18	CASSPPSERVEAFF
NA	TRBJ1-1	TRBV7-9	CASSLDLDSEAFF
medium-sized	TRBJ2-5	TRBV6-1	CASSELSGSGETQYF